The 23 T cell receptor beta chains below come from one sample, sequenced in a study of T cell repertoires in cytomegalovirus infection. TCRdb reanalysed the reads using MiXCR and keeps one entry per CDR3 protein. This table has about 150,000 distinct CDR3 sequences, about 15% appearing once. Sequencing was carried out using CD8+ T cells from PBMCs. All receptors come from a human donor in good health (CMV status not recorded). Some clones in this sample may be carry-over from other donors' samples.

The chain recombines TRBV29-1 with TRBJ2-1; D might be TRBD1 (5 bases). Germline V gives CDR1 SQVTM, CDR2 ANQGSEA. This CDR3 is 14 amino acids long. Trimming took off 3 bases at V and 8 bases at J, with 17 bases between the two ends. The CDR3: CSVEPTSGYYEQFF. CDR3 nucleotide sequence: TGCAGCGTTGAGCCTACCTCAGGGTATTATGAGCAGTTCTTC.

This clonotype was observed a handful of times. The genes are TRBV20-1 and TRBJ2-3; TRBD2 agrees at 9 bases. Germline V gene sequence: CDR1 DFQATT, CDR2 SNEGSKA (reference sequence). V lost 2 bases, J lost 4 bases, and 7 bases stayed unmatched. The CDR3 has 15 amino acids. In nucleotides, the CDR3 is TGCAGTGCTAGACCGGGCGGGGGGGCTGCAGATACGCAGTATTTT. As protein: CSARPGGGAADTQYF.

The V gene is TRBV11-2, the J gene TRBJ2-6, with unresolved D. The CDR3 sequence is 12 residues long. CDR1 SGHAT and CDR2 FQNNGV come from the germline V gene. Trimming left V 5 bases short and J 6 bases short, with 5 bases between. CDR3 in amino acids: CASSPAANVLTF. The CDR3 nucleotides read TGTGCCAGCAGCCCCGCGGCCAACGTCCTGACTTTC.

The chain links TRBV28 to TRBJ2-7; unclear D gene. The germline V gene encodes CDR1 MDHEN and CDR2 SYDVKM. V was trimmed by 4 bases and J by 13 bases, leaving 20 bases between them. This CDR3 contains 13 residues. The CDR3, as DNA: TGTGCCAGCAGTTACGGCATTGGAACCGACGGATACTTC. Encoded protein: CASSYGIGTDGYF. Based on the CDR3 plus reference TRBV28 and TRBJ2-7, the full variable domain is DVKVTQSSRYLVKRTGEKVFLECVQDMDHENMFWYRQDPGLGLRLIYFSYDVKMKEKGDIPEGYSVSREKKERFSLILESASTNQTSMYLCASSYGIGTDGYFGPGTRLTVT.

In this sample, this clonotype turned up a few times. The chain employs TRBV19 and TRBJ2-1; TRBD2 matches at 15 bases. Trimming cost V 4 bases and J 7 bases; bases outside gene matches: 5. The CDR3 length is 16 residues. CDR1 and CDR2 (germline): LNHDA, SQIVND (reference sequence). This CDR3 is CASSTGTSGRINEQFF. CDR3 DNA: TGTGCCAGTAGTACAGGGACTAGCGGGAGGATAAATGAGCAGTTCTTC.

In its sample, this clonotype was seen a few times. V is TRBV7-6 and J is TRBJ2-7; the D call may be TRBD1 or TRBD2 (5 bases each). The CDR3 loop spans 15 amino acids. Germline loops: CDR1 SGHVS, CDR2 FNYEAQ. V lost 5 bases and J lost 2, with 16 bases in between. The CDR3 DNA sequence: TGTGCCAGCAGCCGCAGTGGGACGGCCACCTACGAGCAGTACTTC. Translating it yields CASSRSGTATYEQYF.

Ten or more counts support this clonotype. This sequence joins TRBV5-1 and TRBJ2-7, with D unresolved. This CDR3 contains 15 residues. The germline V gene encodes CDR1 SGHRS and CDR2 YFSETQ. Trimming stripped 0 bases from V and 3 bases from J, with 13 bases between. Written as DNA, the CDR3 is TGCGCCAGCAGCTTGGACTCACATCCACTCTACGAGCAGTACTTC. It encodes CASSLDSHPLYEQYF.

The table lists this clonotype with a few counts. This chain joins TRBV7-2 and TRBJ1-5, with a possible D match to TRBD1 (5 bases). The V gene's germline CDR1 is SGHTA and CDR2 FQGNSA. The CDR3 spans 13 residues. Deletions cut 2 bases from V and 7 bases from J, with 9 bases between. In nucleotides, the CDR3 is TGTGCCAGCAGCTTAAACGGGGGACAGCCCCAGCATTTT. Translated, it gives CASSLNGGQPQHF.

This clonotype has a handful of counts. This chain uses TRBV4-3 with TRBJ1-4, with D possibly matching TRBD1 (5 bases). The CDR3 contains 15 residues. Germline CDR1 is LGHNA and CDR2 is YSLEER. The V end lost 0 bases, the J end lost 3 bases, and 8 bases lay between the germline ends. CDR3 amino acids: CASSQDGGANEKLFF. CDR3 bases: TGCGCCAGCAGCCAAGACGGGGGGGCTAATGAAAAACTGTTTTTT.

This clonotype appeared a few times. CDR3 nucleotides: TGCGCCAGCAGCCAAGATCAGGGGTCAGGGGAAAAACTGTTTTTT. Its translation is CASSQDQGSGEKLFF. The chain employs TRBV4-3 and TRBJ1-4, with a weak D call TRBD1 (6 bases). The germline gives CDR1 LGHNA, CDR2 YSLEER. The germline V and J ends were trimmed by 0 bases and 8 bases, with 13 bases remaining between them. This CDR3 is built from 15 residues.

This clonotype was counted at least ten times. The chain couples TRBV6-2 or TRBV6-3 to TRBJ2-7; unclear D gene. The germline gives CDR1 MNHEY, CDR2 SVGEGT. The length of the CDR3 is 15 residues. The V and J ends lost 0 bases and 2 bases respectively, with 11 bases between them. The chain's CDR3 is CASSYSKDGTYEQYF. The CDR3 nucleotides are TGTGCCAGCAGTTACTCTAAGGACGGAACCTACGAGCAGTACTTC.

Only a few counts were recorded for this clonotype. The chain employs TRBV4-3 and TRBJ1-1, with D possibly matching TRBD1 (5 bases). The CDR3 has 13 amino acids. Germline CDR1 LGHNA, CDR2 YSLEER. Trimming took 2 bases from V and 3 from J, leaving 7 bases between them. CDR3 loop: CASSQIGDTEAFF. DNA of the CDR3: TGCGCCAGCAGCCAAATAGGGGACACTGAAGCTTTCTTT.

This clonotype was counted a few times. The chain links TRBV7-9 to TRBJ2-7; 7 positions match TRBD1. This CDR3 has 15 residues. Per germline, CDR1 SEHNR and CDR2 FQNEAQ (reference sequence). V was clipped by 4 bases and J by 0 bases; unmatched bases: 6. Here the CDR3 reads CASSSDRTHSYEQYF. CDR3 in DNA: TGTGCCAGCAGCTCGGACAGGACGCACTCCTACGAGCAGTACTTC.

This chain uses TRBV7-2 with TRBJ1-2; D not certain. V dropped 2 bases and J dropped 6 bases, with 10 bases sitting between them. The CDR3 is 13 residues long. Germline V CDR1 and CDR2: SGHTA, FQGNSA. This CDR3 is CASSLILKDGYTF. CDR3 coding DNA: TGTGCCAGCAGCTTAATACTCAAAGATGGCTACACCTTC.

The CDR3 reads CASAGLAGGLQETQYF. The CDR3, as DNA: TGTGCCAGCGCGGGACTAGCGGGGGGACTACAAGAGACCCAGTACTTC. The chain employs TRBV6-2 or TRBV6-3 and TRBJ2-5; 15 bases agree with TRBD2. The junction had 6 bases not matched to a gene; V was cut back by 8 bases and J by 2 bases. There are 16 residues in the CDR3. Germline-derived CDR1 and CDR2 are MNHEY and SVGEGT.

J is TRBJ1-2 and V is TRBV10-3, with D uncertain. Deletions cut 4 bases from V and 5 bases from J, with 11 bases between. The CDR3 loop spans 13 amino acids. Germline CDR1 is ENHRY and CDR2 is SYGVKD. CDR3 coding DNA: TGTGCCATCAGTGTCGGGAATAATTATGGCTACACCTTC. Translation: CAISVGNNYGYTF.

This clonotype was found a few times. The CDR3 carries no conserved terminal phenylalanine or tryptophan, so it likely arises from a read error. The limits of the CDR3 on the DNA are not certain, so only TCRdb's listed CDR3 is given. V usage is TRBV7-3 and J usage is TRBJ1-1; TRBD1 is the table's D call and was not checked against the DNA. The CDR3 sequence runs 16 residues, both termini included. Per the germline V gene, CDR1 is SGHTA and CDR2 is FQGTGA. The CDR3 loop reads CASSFRQPLNYKKLRP.

This clonotype was picked up a small number of times. The rearrangement links TRBV7-6 to TRBJ1-1; no firm D call. The V gene lost 5 bases and the J gene lost 5 bases, with 12 bases spanning the gap. CDR1 SGHVS and CDR2 FNYEAQ come from the germline V gene. This CDR3 has 13 amino acids. CDR3 bases: TGTGCCAGCAGCCCCAAGAGAGGGACTGAAGCTTTCTTT. The encoded protein is CASSPKRGTEAFF.

V is TRBV7-3 and J is TRBJ1-2, with D unresolved. Germline-derived CDR1 and CDR2 are SGHTA and FQGTGA. This CDR3 spans 11 amino acids. Trimming removed 2 bases at V and 9 bases at J, with 7 bases between. CDR3 nucleotide sequence: TGTGCCAGCAGCTTATCGAACCGCTACACCTTC. Protein sequence: CASSLSNRYTF.

The chain couples TRBV7-2 to TRBJ2-2; a possible D gene is TRBD2 (6 bases). Trimming took off 5 bases at V and 4 bases at J, with 20 bases between the two ends. CDR3 length equals 17 residues. Germline V gene sequence: CDR1 SGHTA, CDR2 FQGNSA. DNA of the CDR3: TGTGCCAGCAGCCTGACCGGGAGTCGGGGCGGCACCGGGGAGCTGTTTTTT. Residues: CASSLTGSRGGTGELFF. Filled out from reference TRBV7-2 and TRBJ2-2, the complete variable domain reads GAGVSQSPSNKVTEKGKDVELRCDPISGHTALYWYRQSLGQGLEFLIYFQGNSAPDKSGLPSDRFSAERTGGSVSTLTIQRTQQEDSAVYLCASSLTGSRGGTGELFFGEGSRLTVL.

This clonotype was seen a few times. The CDR3, as DNA: TGTGCCAGTAGTTGGGGCTTCTCCTACAATGAGCAGTTCTTC. The encoded protein is CASSWGFSYNEQFF. V and J are TRBV19 and TRBJ2-1, with TRBD1 as a possible D gene (5 bases). The germline CDR1 and CDR2 sequences are LNHDA and SQIVND (reference sequence). The CDR3 sequence is 14 residues long. V shed 5 bases and J shed 0 bases, with 8 bases lying between them.

This clonotype has a handful of counts. The J gene is TRBJ2-7, the V gene TRBV11-2; D is perhaps TRBD1 (6 bases). The CDR3 runs to 18 residues. In germline, CDR1 is SGHAT, CDR2 FQNNGV. The V end lost 5 bases, the J end lost 0 bases, and 23 bases lay between the germline ends. CDR3: CASSPPFPGHRSSYEQYF. The CDR3 region has the DNA TGTGCCAGCAGCCCTCCCTTTCCGGGACACCGGAGCTCCTACGAGCAGTACTTC.

The V call is TRBV28, the J call TRBJ2-7; 9 bases match TRBD2. This CDR3 has 16 residues. Germline trimming cut 6 bases from V and 1 base from J; bases unmatched to any gene: 10. CDR1 is MDHEN and CDR2 is SYDVKM in the germline V gene. Here the CDR3 reads CASRSKREALSYEQYF. The CDR3 region has the DNA TGTGCCAGCAGGTCGAAGCGGGAGGCCTTGTCCTACGAGCAGTACTTC.